This TCR beta chain was captured in a study of T cells in Graves' hyperthyroidism and ophthalmopathy. Study summary: Blood from the periphery was taken at initial diagnosis, before any treatment.

This clonotype appeared a few times. Its target is not known. Authors of the study amplified TCR beta CDR3 regions from RNA transcripts. HTBI primers were the set used in a first-round RT-PCR of the TCR CDR3. Using its own MiXCR run on the multiplex PCR reads, TCRdb lists one record per CDR3 protein. The table lists approximately 600,000 distinct CDR3 sequences, around 20% of them singletons. Germline V gene lookup returns CDR1 SGHDT and CDR2 YYEEEE. Trimming pared 1 base from V and 4 bases from J, leaving 11 bases between. This CDR3 region has 14 residues. The cohort's ophthalmopathy patients, a group with duration under 3 months, had a Clinical Activity Score of at least 3 and a NOSPECS grade of at least 4. Lactation, pregnancy, other autoimmune disease or uncontrolled infection led to exclusion of patients. Whole-study findings and limits: The model forecast ophthalmopathy, anticipating it by a median approximately 6.1 months before onset.

This receptor was obtained from a man aged 30 to 39 with Graves' ophthalmopathy. V usage is TRBV5-6 and J usage is TRBJ1-1; D gene uncertain. The sequencing sample was made of blood. The DNA for the CDR3 is TGTGCCAGCAGCTTGAAAGGTTGGAGCACTGAAGCTTTCTTT. This gives the protein CASSLKGWSTEAFF. The variable domain in full, completed from reference TRBV5-6 and TRBJ1-1, reads DAGVTQSPTHLIKTRGQQVTLRCSPKSGHDTVSWYQQALGQGPQFIFQYYEEEERQRGNFPDRFSGHQFPNYSSELNVNALLLGDSALYLCASSLKGWSTEAFFGQGTRLTVV.